This T cell receptor beta chain was sequenced for a study of T cell repertoires in cytomegalovirus infection. Across the whole study: Both CMV infection and a matching HLA type were indicated by public TCR beta signatures. Study-level results: There were carriers of CMV plus the relevant HLA, and cumulative public TCR beta family frequency identified them.

In the case of this clonotype: Its matching antigen is unknown.

CDR3 length equals 15 residues. Germline lookup yields CDR1 MGHRA and CDR2 YSYEKL. Trimming removed 4 bases from V and 2 bases from J, with 11 bases in between. One entry per CDR3 protein results from TCRdb running MiXCR on the reads. The table shows some 600,000 distinct CDR3 sequences, with 20% to 25% occurring only once. The sequence came from a human donor in good health (CMV status not recorded). Some clones in this sample may be carry-over from other donors' samples. The sequenced sample was CD8+ T cells from PBMCs. The chain uses TRBV4-1 and TRBJ2-2, with a possible D match to TRBD1 (6 bases). The CDR3 protein is CASSPDRFNTGELFF. In DNA, the CDR3 is TGCGCCAGCAGCCCGGACAGATTCAACACCGGGGAGCTGTTTTTT.